Listed below are T cell receptor beta chains from one sample, sequenced in a study of shared clonotypes between healthy human individuals. Profiled with immunoSEQ multiplex PCR; TCRdb holds only in-frame clones, not every one. The sample contains a few million clones, roughly 93% of which appear only once. Sequenced: naive CD4+ T cells from PBMCs. The source of these receptors is a man younger than 35 in good health. Some clones in this sample may be carry-over from other donors' samples. Each CDR3 is given with its conserved first and last residue. D genes are given only for firm matches. Clone size appears in some rows only: once, few, many, or a class for an expanded clone.

>TRBV5-5|.|TRBJ1-3|.
TGTGCCAGCAGCGGATCTCCAGGGGACACCATATATTTT
CASSGSPGDTIYF
>TRBV5-1|TRBD1|TRBJ2-3|.
TGCGCCAGCAGAACAGGGGTTTCGGCAGATACGCAGTATTTT
CASRTGVSADTQYF
>TRBV11-3|.|TRBJ2-5|.
TGTGCCAGCAGCCGGGGAGGCCTGGGGGAGACCCAGTACTTC
CASSRGGLGETQYF
>TRBV6-5|.|TRBJ1-2|.
TGTGCCAGCAGGCCCCTAGGGGGGGGCTATGGCTACACCTTC
CASRPLGGGYGYTF
>TRBV9|TRBD2|TRBJ2-2|.
TGTGCCAGCAGCGTAGCCCTAGCGGGAGCGAACACCGGGGAGCTGTTTTTT
CASSVALAGANTGELFF
>TRBV7-2|.|TRBJ2-1|.
TGTGCCAGCAGCCGTACAGCCACGGGTGAGCAGTTCTTC
CASSRTATGEQFF
>TRBV5-1|TRBD1|TRBJ1-5|.
TGCGCCAGCAGCCTGGGTGGGACAGAAAATCAGCCCCAGCATTTT
CASSLGGTENQPQHF
>TRBV9|TRBD1|TRBJ2-3|once
TGTGCCAGCAGCGTCTCCTCTCGAGGGGGCACGCAGTATTTT
CASSVSSRGGTQYF
>TRBV6-6|TRBD1|TRBJ1-5|.
TGTGCCAGCAGCCGCGAAGGACAGGGGGTTCAGCCCCAGCATTTT
CASSREGQGVQPQHF
>TRBV5-4|.|TRBJ1-1|.
TGTGCCAGCAATGCCCTCGGACGGCGGAACACTGAAGCTTTCTTT
CASNALGRRNTEAFF
>TRBV5-1|TRBD2|TRBJ2-5|.
TGCGCCAGCAGCCGGGGGGGCCAGGGGTTGGCCCAGTACTTC
CASSRGGQGLAQYF
>TRBV9|TRBD2|TRBJ2-2|.
TGTGCCAGCAGTGGGACTAGCGGGCTGGCAACCGGGGAGCTGTTTTTT
CASSGTSGLATGELFF
>TRBV7-9|.|TRBJ1-4|.
TGTGCCAGCAGCTTAGCGGAATCTGGTGGCGAAAAACTGTTTTTT
CASSLAESGGEKLFF